Following are 27 T cell receptor beta chains from one sample sequenced in a study of T cell responses to AZD1222 COVID-19 vaccine. Method: immunoSEQ multiplex PCR; TCRdb's copy keeps in-frame clones and lacks some. The sample contains about 110,000 clones, around 90% of which appear only once. The source was peripheral blood, collected on day 0 of AZD1222 vaccination. The receptors stem from an adult in good health.

This chain links TRBV5-1 with TRBJ2-1; 8 bases fit TRBD2. The trim removed 3 bases at V and 10 bases at J, leaving 12 bases unmatched. The CDR3 has 15 residues. Germline CDR1 SGHRS, CDR2 YFSETQ. CDR3 in amino acids: CASSSASGWAPEQFF. As DNA, the CDR3 is TGCGCCAGCAGCTCGGCTAGCGGGTGGGCTCCGGAGCAGTTCTTC.

This sequence joins TRBV5-1 and TRBJ1-1, with TRBD1 identical over 11 bases. This CDR3 has 15 residues. The germline gives CDR1 SGHRS, CDR2 YFSETQ. The V segment lost 4 bases and the J segment 4 bases; nucleotides outside the gene matches: 6. CDR3 sequence: CASSGAGTGGTEAFF. In nucleotides, the CDR3 is TGCGCCAGCAGCGGCGCCGGGACAGGGGGCACTGAAGCTTTCTTT.

In DNA form, the CDR3 reads TGTGCCAGCAGTAGGGACTTTCCAGCGGGGGCAGATACGCAGTATTTT. This translates into CASSRDFPAGADTQYF. The chain carries TRBV25-1 and TRBJ2-3; 8 positions agree with TRBD2. In germline, CDR1 is MGHDK, CDR2 SYGVNS. Trimming removed 5 bases from V and 4 bases from J; junction bases left unmatched: 11. The CDR3 loop spans 16 amino acids.

J is TRBJ1-1 and V is TRBV9, with 8 positions matching TRBD1. There are 14 residues in the CDR3. V was pared by 0 bases and J by 8 bases, with 6 bases of the junction left unmatched. Germline CDR1 and CDR2: SGDLS and YYNGEE. CDR3 region: CASSVVRGTGEAFF. The CDR3 DNA reads as TGTGCCAGCAGCGTAGTTAGGGGGACAGGAGAAGCTTTCTTT.

The chain recombines TRBV5-1 with TRBJ2-2, with a tentative D call TRBD1 (5 bases). The CDR3 runs 14 residues. In germline, CDR1 is SGHRS, CDR2 YFSETQ. The V gene lost 7 bases and the J gene lost 7 bases, with 17 bases spanning the gap. As DNA, the CDR3 is TGCGCCAGCCATGGGGAAGGGGCTGGCGGGGAGCTGTTTTTT. Translating it yields CASHGEGAGGELFF.

This clone appeared a single time. The chain uses TRBV6-5 and TRBJ1-5; 7 nucleotides agree with TRBD1. Germline values: CDR1 MNHEY, CDR2 SVGAGI. The V and J ends lost 6 bases and 4 bases, in that order; junction bases with no gene match: 3. This CDR3 contains 13 residues. This CDR3 reads CASSRQGNQPQHF. The CDR3 DNA is TGTGCCAGCAGCAGACAGGGTAATCAGCCCCAGCATTTT.

The gene calls are TRBV18 and TRBJ2-4; 10 bases are a match to TRBD2. Looked up from germline, CDR1 is KGHSH and CDR2 is LQKENI. This CDR3 has 18 residues. The trim removed 0 bases at V and 8 bases at J, leaving 13 bases unmatched. This CDR3 reads CASSPPGLAGVRADIQYF. CDR3 in DNA: TGTGCCAGCTCACCACCGGGGCTAGCGGGAGTTCGGGCAGACATTCAGTACTTC.

The genes are TRBV5-1 and TRBJ1-4, with a weak D call TRBD1 (5 bases). The V gene lost 7 bases and the J gene lost 4 bases, with 17 bases spanning the gap. The germline V gene encodes CDR1 SGHRS and CDR2 YFSETQ. The CDR3 is 15 amino acids. The CDR3 DNA reads TGCGCCAGCGGCCGCCAACGCCAGGGTAATGAAAAACTGTTTTTT. Protein product: CASGRQRQGNEKLFF.

The J gene is TRBJ1-5, the V gene TRBV5-4, with 7 bases identical to TRBD1. Germline CDR1 and CDR2: SGHNT and YYREEE (reference sequence). The CDR3 runs 14 residues. V lost 4 bases and J lost 4; bases outside the gene matches: 5. The CDR3 nucleotides read TGTGCCAGCAGCGAGGGACAGACAAATCAGCCCCAGCATTTT. It encodes CASSEGQTNQPQHF.

This clone was recorded only once. J is TRBJ2-5 and V is TRBV14, with a possible D match to TRBD2 (5 bases). CDR3 size: 14 residues. The germline V gene has CDR1 SGHDN and CDR2 FVKESK. The ends were cut back, 7 bases at V and 1 base at J, with 13 bases in the middle. The CDR3 protein is CASKGSSGQETQYF. CDR3 DNA sequence: TGTGCCAGCAAAGGGTCGAGCGGCCAAGAGACCCAGTACTTC. The whole variable domain, remainder taken from reference TRBV14 and TRBJ2-5, is EAGVTQFPSHSVIEKGQTVTLRCDPISGHDNLYWYRRVMGKEIKFLLHFVKESKQDESGMPNNRFLAERTGGTYSTLKVQPAELEDSGVYFCASKGSSGQETQYFGPGTRLLVL.

The V and J genes are TRBV7-2 and TRBJ2-7; the D gene is possibly TRBD1 (6 bases). The length of the CDR3 is 15 residues. Germline loops: CDR1 SGHTA, CDR2 FQGNSA. V lost 6 bases, J lost 2 bases, and 17 bases lay in between. Written as DNA, the CDR3 is TGTGCCAGCAGTACCAAGACAGGAGCCACCTACGAGCAGTACTTC. This gives the protein CASSTKTGATYEQYF.

The CDR3 region has the DNA TGTGCCAGCAGCCGGGACAGGTTTGAGACCCAGTACTTC. Amino acids: CASSRDRFETQYF. The V call is TRBV7-8, the J call TRBJ2-5, with 8 bases lining up with TRBD1. This CDR3 spans 13 amino acids. The germline CDR1 and CDR2 sequences are SGHVS and FQNEAQ. Trimming removed 5 bases from V and 5 bases from J; junction bases left unmatched: 4.

This sequence joins TRBV19 and TRBJ2-5, with D tentatively TRBD2 (5 bases). CDR3 length equals 14 residues. V gave up 7 bases and J gave up 0 bases, with 12 bases separating them. Germline V gene lookup returns CDR1 LNHDA and CDR2 SQIVND (reference sequence). CDR3 sequence: CASTQEVYQETQYF. In DNA form, the CDR3 reads TGTGCCAGTACCCAGGAGGTGTACCAAGAGACCCAGTACTTC.

The chain employs TRBV29-1 and TRBJ1-2, with TRBD1 matching over 8 bases. This CDR3 is 14 amino acids long. The V gene's germline CDR1 is SQVTM and CDR2 ANQGSEA. V dropped 5 bases and J dropped 3; count of bases not matched to a gene: 8. The CDR3 bases are TGCAGCGTTCTCGGACAGGGAGAGGACTATGGCTACACCTTC. Its protein product is CSVLGQGEDYGYTF. The full variable domain, rest sourced from reference TRBV29-1 and TRBJ1-2, is SAVISQKPSRDICQRGTSLTIQCQVDSQVTMMFWYRQQPGQSLTLIATANQGSEATYESGFVIDKFPISRPNLTFSTLTVSNMSPEDSSIYLCSVLGQGEDYGYTFGSGTRLTVV.

This clone appeared a few times. The V gene is TRBV6-5, the J gene TRBJ2-1; the match to TRBD1 covers 10 bases. This CDR3 comprises 15 residues. Per germline, CDR1 MNHEY and CDR2 SVGAGI. V shed 6 bases and J 8 bases; nucleotides not matched to a gene: 10. The CDR3 reads CASSSPGQGDYEQFF. CDR3 in DNA: TGTGCCAGCAGCTCTCCCGGACAGGGGGACTATGAGCAGTTCTTC.

The chain employs TRBV3-1 (or the pseudogene TRBV3-2) and TRBJ1-6; 7 nucleotides align to TRBD1. Trimming took 4 bases from V and 12 from J; bases not matched to a gene: 9. Germline CDR1 LGHDT, CDR2 YNNKEL (reference sequence). The CDR3 has 14 amino acids. In nucleotides, the CDR3 is TGTGCCAGCAGCCCCGGACAGGAATACGGACCCCTCCACTTT. This codes for CASSPGQEYGPLHF.

The chain has TRBV12-3 or TRBV12-4 and TRBJ1-2, with D tentatively TRBD1 (5 bases). The CDR3 consists of 11 residues. Trimming cost V 6 bases and J 10 bases, with 12 bases left between them. In nucleotides, the CDR3 is TGTGCCAGCAGCCTAGGAGGGGACTACACCTTC. Amino acid sequence: CASSLGGDYTF.

The V and J genes are TRBV23-1 and TRBJ1-4; no clear D gene. TRBV23-1 is an ORF, and what it does is uncertain. The CDR3 is made up of 15 amino acids. V lost 8 bases to trimming and J lost 0 bases, with 13 bases between them. CDR3 protein: CASLSFGSTNEKLFF. CDR3 bases: TGCGCCAGCTTATCCTTTGGTTCAACTAATGAAAAACTGTTTTTT.

Comments on this clone: Other DNA sequences from this sample encode an identical CDR3 as well. The rearrangement joins TRBV15 to TRBJ1-4, with unresolved D. The V end was cut by 3 bases, the J end by 8 bases, with 10 bases between. The germline gives CDR1 LNHNV, CDR2 YYDKDF (reference sequence). This CDR3 comprises 13 residues. CDR3 loop: CATSRDGGEKLFF. DNA for the CDR3: TGTGCCACCAGCAGGGACGGCGGCGAAAAACTGTTTTTT.

V gene TRBV4-1 combines with J gene TRBJ1-4; 8 positions match TRBD1. CDR1 and CDR2 from the germline V gene are MGHRA and YSYEKL. With 0 bases clipped from V and 8 bases from J, the junction kept 5 bases outside the gene matches. The CDR3 sequence is 15 residues long. Written as DNA, the CDR3 is TGCGCCAGCAGCCAAGAGGGTCGGGACAGGGAAAAACTGTTTTTT. Protein product: CASSQEGRDREKLFF.

The V and J genes are TRBV7-9 and TRBJ2-1; possibly TRBD1 or TRBD2 for D (5 bases each). The CDR3 is 16 amino acids. Germline V gene data show CDR1 as SEHNR and CDR2 as FQNEAQ (reference sequence). V dropped 4 bases and J dropped 0 bases, with 13 bases sitting between them. CDR3: CASSSRDVGSYNEQFF. The CDR3 DNA reads as TGTGCCAGCAGCTCCCGGGACGTGGGCTCCTACAATGAGCAGTTCTTC. Complete variable domain (other parts from reference TRBV7-9 and TRBJ2-1): DTGVSQNPRHKITKRGQNVTFRCDPISEHNRLYWYRQTLGQGPEFLTYFQNEAQLEKSRLLSDRFSAERPKGSFSTLEIQRTEQGDSAMYLCASSSRDVGSYNEQFFGPGTRLTVL.

The chain uses TRBV5-4 and TRBJ2-4; 8 bases align to TRBD2. The V and J ends lost 4 bases and 8 bases, in that order; junction bases with no gene match: 11. Germline assignment: CDR1 SGHNT and CDR2 YYREEE (reference sequence). The CDR3 is 15 amino acids. This chain's CDR3 is CASSPDGGRLDIQYF. CDR3 nucleotides: TGTGCCAGCAGCCCCGATGGCGGGAGGTTAGACATTCAGTACTTC.

The chain employs TRBV6-6 and TRBJ1-5; D unresolved. Trimming removed 5 bases from V and 1 base from J, with 12 bases in between. Germline lookup yields CDR1 MNHNY and CDR2 SVGAGI (reference sequence). This CDR3 has 15 amino acids. Here the CDR3 reads CASSPGLTSNQPQHF. The CDR3 nucleotides read TGTGCCAGCAGTCCCGGACTGACCAGCAATCAGCCCCAGCATTTT.

The rearrangement joins TRBV7-2 to TRBJ1-2, with a possible D match to TRBD1 (6 bases). CDR1 is SGHTA, CDR2 FQGNSA, per germline. Trimming pared 2 bases from V and 10 bases from J, leaving 17 bases between. The CDR3 has 14 amino acids. The CDR3 loop reads CASSLMGARRNYTF. The CDR3 DNA follows: TGTGCCAGCAGCTTAATGGGGGCGCGGCGAAACTACACCTTC.

This chain connects TRBV4-2 to TRBJ2-1; D may be TRBD1 (5 bases). The CDR3 sequence is 14 residues long. V was shortened by 1 base and J by 10 bases, with 14 bases between the two germline ends. Germline-derived CDR1 and CDR2 are LGHNA and YNFKEQ. The CDR3 here is CASSQGGRPEEQFF. The CDR3 nucleotides are TGTGCCAGCAGCCAAGGGGGCAGGCCAGAAGAGCAGTTCTTC.

V usage is TRBV5-6 and J usage is TRBJ2-6, with a weak D call TRBD2 (5 bases). The germline V gene encodes CDR1 SGHDT and CDR2 YYEEEE. This CDR3 region has 15 residues. Trimming took 7 bases from V and 0 from J, leaving 11 bases between them. The CDR3 DNA sequence: TGTGCCAGCCTAAGGGAGCTCTCTGGGGCCAACGTCCTGACTTTC. Protein sequence: CASLRELSGANVLTF.

The chain combines TRBV7-2 with TRBJ2-1, with 8 bases lining up with TRBD1. V gave up 3 bases and J gave up 3 bases; unmatched junction bases: 4. The CDR3 contains 15 residues. Germline V CDR1 and CDR2: SGHTA, FQGNSA. The CDR3 bases are TGTGCCAGCAGCTTGGACAGGGTAAACTACAATGAGCAGTTCTTC. This sequence encodes CASSLDRVNYNEQFF.